This entry describes one T cell receptor beta chain. The antigen is undetermined. V was pared by 7 bases and J by 2 bases, with 12 bases between. The CDR3 spans 14 residues. Looked up from germline, CDR1 is LNHDA and CDR2 is SQIVND (reference sequence). This specimen belongs to a study of T cell responses to AZD1222 COVID-19 vaccine. Method: immunoSEQ multiplex PCR; TCRdb's copy keeps in-frame clones and lacks some. The sample comprises 180,000 or so clones, roughly 92% of which are singletons, and roughly 1% rests with the top ten. Study results and caveats: Vaccination with two AZD1222 doses was followed by a rise in Spike-specific TCR breadth and depth. Most donors were white British and more were female, and clonal diversity was possibly underestimated. Reports say nearly half of spike-specific TCRs go after unmutated variant regions. Seropositive at baseline were only five or six AZD1222 recipients.

The TCR sequence derives from an adult who received the AZD1222 COVID-19 vaccine. This material consisted of peripheral blood, taken 28 days after the second AZD1222 dose. This chain connects TRBV19 to TRBJ1-5, with a possible D match to TRBD1 (6 bases). The CDR3 region has the DNA TGTGCCAGTATAACAGGGCATGGCAATCAGCCCCAGCATTTT. It encodes CASITGHGNQPQHF.